Sequencing of this T cell receptor beta chain was carried out in a study of a mutant IDH1 vaccine in newly diagnosed glioma. Study at large: Vaccination was launched 4-6 weeks after radiotherapy alone, or with temozolomide cycles. Before enrollment, patients got radiotherapy alone, temozolomide alone, or mostly the combination. Treated patients, averaging roughly 44 years, were around 62% male and around 40% female. V12 took place at week 35, and V13 at week 47.

In regard to this clone: Its antigen remains unknown.

Indicated time point: week 35, safety follow-up. A 20-mer mutant IDH1 peptide at 300 ug was injected subcutaneously with topical imiquimod. Germline V gives CDR1 LNHNV, CDR2 YYDKDF (reference sequence). The CDR3 length is 15 residues. Trimming shortened V by 0 bases and J by 2 bases, and 9 bases separated the two germline ends. Data came from immunoSEQ multiplex PCR; TCRdb stores just in-frame clones and leaves some out. The sample consists of about 54,000 clones, 70% to 90% of them appearing once. This chain connects TRBV15 to TRBJ2-3; D remains ambiguous. This TCR was recovered from a man aged 40-55 years with glioma. The specimen comprised PBMCs, sampled from a glioma patient whose treatment included an IDH1 peptide vaccine. This chain's CDR3 is CATSRDLGVTDTQYF. CDR3 nucleotides: TGTGCCACCAGCAGAGATCTGGGCGTCACAGATACGCAGTATTTT.